A selection of T cell receptor beta chains follows, all from one sample in a study of blood T cell repertoires in COVID-19. The table came from immunoSEQ multiplex PCR; TCRdb's copy has only in-frame clones and leaves some out. Among a few hundred thousand clones listed, about four fifths were seen once. Sample: PBMCs or T cells enriched from blood (not recorded which). These TCRs come from a woman between 40 and 55 years old who had recovered from COVID-19. Both conserved end residues are part of each CDR3. Fields, in order: V gene, J gene, CDR3 protein.

>TRBV9|TRBJ2-5
CASSVGLSGGETQYF
>TRBV5-1|TRBJ2-1
CASSLDRGNEQFF
>TRBV30|TRBJ2-6
CAWSVAGLGGANVLTF
>TRBV12-3/TRBV12-4|TRBJ2-3
CASSNGDTQYF
>TRBV2|TRBJ2-5
CASSLLATQETQYF
>TRBV5-4|TRBJ2-3
CASSPYRAGSTDTQYF
>TRBV27|TRBJ2-5
CASSLGPGGTQYF
>TRBV2|TRBJ1-5
CASSKTGASNQPQHF
>TRBV9|TRBJ1-3
CASSPRDISGNTIYF
>TRBV28|TRBJ1-4
CASSFDGNEKLFF